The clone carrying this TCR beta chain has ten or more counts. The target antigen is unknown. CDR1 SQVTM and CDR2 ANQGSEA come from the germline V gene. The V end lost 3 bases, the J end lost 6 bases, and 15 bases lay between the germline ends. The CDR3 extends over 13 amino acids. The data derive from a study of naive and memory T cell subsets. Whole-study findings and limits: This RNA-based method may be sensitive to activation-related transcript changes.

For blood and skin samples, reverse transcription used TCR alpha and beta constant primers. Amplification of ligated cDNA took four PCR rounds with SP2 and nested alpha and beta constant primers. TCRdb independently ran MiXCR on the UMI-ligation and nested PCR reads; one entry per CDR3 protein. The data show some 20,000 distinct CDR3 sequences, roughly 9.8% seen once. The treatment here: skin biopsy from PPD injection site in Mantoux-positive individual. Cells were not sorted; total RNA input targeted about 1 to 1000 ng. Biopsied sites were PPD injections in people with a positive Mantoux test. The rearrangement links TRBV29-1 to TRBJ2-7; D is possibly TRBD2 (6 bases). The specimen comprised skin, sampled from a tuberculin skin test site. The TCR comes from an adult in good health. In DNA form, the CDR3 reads TGCAGCGTTGACCCGGGGGTGGGGGTCGAGCAGTACTTC. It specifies CSVDPGVGVEQYF.